One sample yielded the 27 T cell receptor beta chains listed below, sequenced in a study of identical twins. TCRdb reanalysed the 5' RACE reads using MiXCR and keeps one entry per CDR3 protein. This table has about 250,000 distinct CDR3 sequences, approximately 8% appearing once. The same sample was also used in a study of yellow fever vaccine responses in identical twins.

Sequenced: CD8+ T cells sorted from blood. The receptor source for this set is a woman aged 18-29 years in good health.

The chain is built from TRBV7-9 and TRBJ2-7; tentative D call: TRBD1 (5 bases). The CDR3 consists of 15 residues. Germline V gene sequence: CDR1 SEHNR, CDR2 FQNEAQ (reference sequence). Trimming took off 4 bases at V and 3 bases at J, with 16 bases between the two ends. CDR3 in amino acids: CASSSDNAQGYEQYV. The CDR3 coding sequence is TGTGCCAGCAGCTCAGATAACGCCCAGGGCTACGAGCAGTACGTC.

The V gene is TRBV28, the J gene TRBJ2-7, with TRBD1 matching over 7 bases. V shed 3 bases, J shed 0 bases, and the junction held 2 bases outside the gene matches. CDR3 length: 14 amino acids. Germline CDR1 is MDHEN and CDR2 is SYDVKM. The CDR3 DNA reads as TGTGCCAGCAGTTTTGGACAGGCCTCCTACGAGCAGTACGTC. Protein: CASSFGQASYEQYV.

This rearrangement joins TRBV29-1 to TRBJ2-5; D not resolved. CDR3 length: 14 amino acids. V lost 3 bases, J lost 1 base, and 12 bases lay in between. Looked up from germline, CDR1 is SQVTM and CDR2 is ANQGSEA. The CDR3 nucleotides are TGCAGCGTTGAGACGAGACGGACCCAAGAGACCCAGTACTTC. It encodes CSVETRRTQETQYF.

The chain is built from TRBV12-3 or TRBV12-4 and TRBJ2-3; D remains ambiguous. This CDR3 has 12 residues. Trimming stripped 6 bases from V and 6 bases from J, with 10 bases between. CDR3 protein: CASSLVGDTQYF. In nucleotides, the CDR3 is TGTGCCAGCAGCCTAGTAGGGGATACGCAGTATTTT.

The V and J genes are TRBV27 and TRBJ2-7; D is perhaps TRBD1 (5 bases). Per germline, CDR1 MNHEY and CDR2 SMNVEV (reference sequence). The CDR3 totals 13 residues. Trimming took off 2 bases at V and 1 base at J, with 6 bases between the two ends. This CDR3 is CASSLQGSYEQYV. CDR3 DNA: TGTGCCAGCAGTTTACAGGGTTCCTACGAGCAGTACGTC.

In its sample, this clonotype was seen a few times. This sequence joins TRBV9 and TRBJ2-1; 10 nucleotides line up with TRBD1. V lost 2 bases to trimming and J lost 2 bases; unmatched junction nucleotides: 4. This CDR3 is built from 16 residues. The V gene's germline CDR1 is SGDLS and CDR2 YYNGEE. CDR3 DNA: TGTGCCAGCAGCGTGTCCGGGACAGGGGCCTACAATGAGCAGTTCTTC. Translating it yields CASSVSGTGAYNEQFF.

This clonotype was seen a few times. The chain is built from TRBV7-6 and TRBJ1-6, with D possibly being TRBD1 (6 bases). Trimming pared 3 bases from V and 10 bases from J, leaving 22 bases between. Germline V gives CDR1 SGHVS, CDR2 FNYEAQ. The CDR3 totals 17 residues. In DNA form, the CDR3 reads TGTGCCAGCAGCTTTGATTCTCGGGACACACTCAAGTCACCCCTCCACTTT. Encoded protein: CASSFDSRDTLKSPLHF.

This clonotype was counted many times. V and J are TRBV29-1 and TRBJ1-2; D gene uncertain. The CDR3 has 11 residues. The V end lost 3 bases, the J end lost 6 bases, and 8 bases lay between the germline ends. Germline V gene data show CDR1 as SQVTM and CDR2 as ANQGSEA. The chain's CDR3 is CSVETGDGYTF. CDR3 sequence (DNA): TGCAGCGTTGAGACCGGAGATGGCTACACCTTC.

Ten or more counts support this clonotype. The chain uses TRBV7-8 and TRBJ2-1; 11 nucleotides match TRBD2. V was pared by 5 bases and J by 4 bases, with 19 bases of the junction left unmatched. The CDR3 runs 20 residues. Germline loops: CDR1 SGHVS, CDR2 FQNEAQ. The CDR3 spells CASSGARGPGLAGGYNEQFF. In DNA, the CDR3 is TGTGCCAGCAGCGGGGCGAGGGGTCCCGGGCTAGCGGGAGGTTACAATGAGCAGTTCTTC.

In its sample, this clonotype was seen many times. The chain couples TRBV7-8 to TRBJ2-7; D remains ambiguous. Trimming removed 2 bases at V and 5 bases at J, with 10 bases between. From germline, CDR1 is SGHVS and CDR2 FQNEAQ. The CDR3 covers 13 residues. CDR3 nucleotide sequence: TGTGCCAGCAGCTTAAGACATTCCGACGAGCAGTACGTC. Translation gives CASSLRHSDEQYV.

This clonotype was found a few times. The chain recombines TRBV3-1 with TRBJ1-6, with 12 bases fitting TRBD1. The CDR3 has 15 amino acids. J was trimmed by 13 bases and V by 0 bases; bases with no gene match: 4. Germline V gene lookup returns CDR1 LGHDT and CDR2 YNNKEL (reference sequence). Here the CDR3 DNA reads TGTGCCAGCAGCCAAGAGGGGACAGGGGGCTACCCCCTCCACTTT. Translating it yields CASSQEGTGGYPLHF. The complete variable domain, with remaining parts taken from reference TRBV3-1 and TRBJ1-6, reads DTAVSQTPKYLVTQMGNDKSIKCEQNLGHDTMYWYKQDSKKFLKIMFSYNNKELIINETVPNRFSPKSPDKAHLNLHINSLELGDSAVYFCASSQEGTGGYPLHFGNGTRLTVT.

This clonotype was recorded at least ten times. The chain has TRBV27 and TRBJ2-7; no definite D call. Trimming left V 8 bases short and J 0 bases short, with 20 bases between. The CDR3 is 16 residues long. The germline CDR1 and CDR2 sequences are MNHEY and SMNVEV (reference sequence). The CDR3 DNA reads as TGTGCCAGCTCCTTCTCCTTTATACAGAGCTCCTACGAGCAGTACTTC. It encodes CASSFSFIQSSYEQYF.

This clonotype was observed at least ten times. The gene calls are TRBV29-1 and TRBJ2-3; unclear D gene. The CDR3 totals 13 residues. V was cut by 4 bases and J by 2 bases, with 10 bases left in between. Germline loops: CDR1 SQVTM, CDR2 ANQGSEA. For the CDR3, the DNA is TGCAGCGTTGTTAGTCATTCCACAGATACGCAGTATTTT. It yields the protein CSVVSHSTDTQYF.

This clonotype came up many times. The J gene is TRBJ1-2, the V gene TRBV29-1, with D perhaps TRBD1 (6 bases). Trimming took 4 bases from V and 2 from J, leaving 8 bases between them. The CDR3 is 12 residues long. Germline V gene data show CDR1 as SQVTM and CDR2 as ANQGSEA. As DNA, the CDR3 is TGCAGCGTTGGACAGGACAACTATGGCTACACCTTC. Amino acids: CSVGQDNYGYTF.

This chain links TRBV28 with TRBJ2-7; the D gene is possibly TRBD1 (6 bases). V was cut by 2 bases and J by 4 bases, with 12 bases left in between. Germline V gene lookup returns CDR1 MDHEN and CDR2 SYDVKM. This CDR3 has 14 amino acids. The CDR3 DNA is TGTGCCAGCAGTTTAGCGGACAGCTTTTACGAGCAGTACGTC. Encoded protein: CASSLADSFYEQYV.

This clonotype turned up a few times. The J gene is TRBJ1-1, the V gene TRBV5-6; TRBD1 aligns across 8 bases. The CDR3 covers 15 residues. The V and J ends lost 3 bases and 0 bases, in that order; junction bases with no gene match: 4. Germline CDR1 and CDR2: SGHDT and YYEEEE. The CDR3 DNA reads TGTGCCAGCAGCTCACGGACAGGGCTGAACACTGAAGCTTTCTTT. Protein: CASSSRTGLNTEAFF.

This clonotype came up many times. The chain joins TRBV27 to TRBJ2-7; 9 nucleotides match TRBD1. The CDR3 covers 16 residues. Germline assignment: CDR1 MNHEY and CDR2 SMNVEV (reference sequence). V lost 5 bases, J lost 2 bases, and 10 bases stayed unmatched. CDR3 residues: CASSGTGTPNAYEQYF. The DNA for the CDR3 is TGTGCCAGCAGTGGGACAGGGACTCCTAACGCCTACGAGCAGTACTTC.

J is TRBJ2-1 and V is TRBV7-9, with D possibly matching TRBD1 (6 bases). V was clipped by 5 bases and J by 3 bases, with 20 bases between them. Germline loops: CDR1 SEHNR, CDR2 FQNEAQ (reference sequence). The CDR3 is made up of 17 amino acids. CDR3 coding DNA: TGTGCCAGCAGCCTCGTTGGGGGACAAGACCTCTACAATGAGCAGTTCTTC. It encodes CASSLVGGQDLYNEQFF.

The chain recombines TRBV9 with TRBJ2-1; 7 nucleotides line up with TRBD2. Per the germline V gene, CDR1 is SGDLS and CDR2 is YYNGEE. V lost 4 bases to trimming and J lost 2 bases; unmatched junction nucleotides: 9. CDR3 length: 16 residues. CDR3 amino acids: CASSNTRGEAYNEQFF. CDR3 nucleotides: TGTGCCAGCAGCAACACCCGGGGGGAAGCCTACAATGAGCAGTTCTTC.

The chain carries TRBV11-2 and TRBJ2-1; D not certain. The CDR3 consists of 18 residues. V was trimmed by 2 bases and J by 3 bases, leaving 20 bases between them. The germline CDR1 and CDR2 sequences are SGHAT and FQNNGV. The CDR3 DNA sequence: TGTGCCAGCAGCTTATTTGGGCAGGAGCGCATCGTCTACAATGAGCAGTTCTTC. Translating gives CASSLFGQERIVYNEQFF.

This clonotype appeared a few times. This rearrangement joins TRBV27 to TRBJ2-1; a possible D gene is TRBD1 (6 bases). This CDR3 is built from 14 residues. The germline CDR1 and CDR2 sequences are MNHEY and SMNVEV (reference sequence). Trimming took 5 bases from V and 8 from J, leaving 16 bases between them. CDR3 residues: CASSTLGGRDEQFF. As DNA, the CDR3 is TGTGCCAGCAGTACCCTAGGGGGTCGGGATGAGCAGTTCTTC.

In its sample, this clonotype was seen a few times. CDR3 DNA: TGTGCCAGCAGCTTAGCTTTAGCGGGAGGTCTGAATGAGCAGTTCTTC. This gives the protein CASSLALAGGLNEQFF. The chain recombines TRBV7-9 with TRBJ2-1; 10 bases match TRBD2. The CDR3 is 16 residues long. Trimming cost V 0 bases and J 7 bases; bases outside gene matches: 6. Germline loops: CDR1 SEHNR, CDR2 FQNEAQ (reference sequence). The complete variable domain, with remaining parts taken from reference TRBV7-9 and TRBJ2-1, reads DTGVSQNPRHKITKRGQNVTFRCDPISEHNRLYWYRQTLGQGPEFLTYFQNEAQLEKSRLLSDRFSAERPKGSFSTLEIQRTEQGDSAMYLCASSLALAGGLNEQFFGPGTRLTVL.

Ten or more counts support this clonotype. The chain joins TRBV6-5 to TRBJ1-5; possibly TRBD1 for D (6 bases). The V gene lost 2 bases and the J gene lost 6 bases, with 11 bases spanning the gap. This CDR3 has 14 amino acids. Germline CDR1 and CDR2: MNHEY and SVGAGI. The CDR3 DNA follows: TGTGCCAGCAGTTACACAGGGTGGGGTCAGCCCCAGCATTTT. Encoded protein: CASSYTGWGQPQHF.

Ten or more counts support this clonotype. The rearrangement links TRBV24-1 to TRBJ2-1; TRBD2 agrees at 7 bases. V lost 4 bases to trimming and J lost 5 bases; unmatched junction nucleotides: 10. CDR3 size: 16 residues. Germline loops: CDR1 KGHDR, CDR2 SFDVKD. For the CDR3, the DNA is TGTGCCACCAGTGACTCCCAGCGGGGCCTGCACAATGAGCAGTTCTTC. Translated, it gives CATSDSQRGLHNEQFF.

The CDR3 DNA reads TGTGCCAGCAGTTTAGTGTTCGGGGCTAATCAGCCCCAGCATTTT. It yields the protein CASSLVFGANQPQHF. This sequence joins TRBV27 and TRBJ1-5; TRBD1 might be the D (5 bases). The CDR3 sequence is 15 residues long. Trimming removed 2 bases at V and 4 bases at J, with 12 bases between. Germline V CDR1 and CDR2: MNHEY, SMNVEV (reference sequence).

This sequence joins TRBV18 and TRBJ2-7; the match to TRBD2 covers 13 bases. Germline V CDR1 and CDR2: KGHSH, LQKENI. This CDR3 is 16 amino acids long. V shed 2 bases, J shed 2 bases, and the junction held 3 bases outside the gene matches. The CDR3 reads CASSPTSGRAPYEQYF. CDR3 nucleotide sequence: TGTGCCAGCTCACCAACTAGCGGGAGGGCCCCCTACGAGCAGTACTTC. Filled out from reference TRBV18 and TRBJ2-7, the complete variable domain reads NAGVMQNPRHLVRRRGQEARLRCSPMKGHSHVYWYRQLPEEGLKFMVYLQKENIIDESGMPKERFSAEFPKEGPSILRIQQVVRGDSAAYFCASSPTSGRAPYEQYFGPGTRLTVT.

This clonotype was counted a few times. This CDR3 reads CASSLRVESTSNYEQYF. In DNA, the CDR3 is TGTGCCAGCAGCCTTCGCGTGGAATCCACTTCAAATTACGAGCAGTACTTC. The chain combines TRBV7-9 with TRBJ2-7, with no clear D. Trimming removed 5 bases at V and 4 bases at J, with 24 bases between. Germline CDR1 and CDR2: SEHNR and FQNEAQ (reference sequence). The CDR3 totals 17 residues.